This T cell receptor (beta chain) emerged from a study of PD-1 blockade in classical Hodgkin lymphoma. Study-wide results and caveats: Those achieving complete response showed baseline diversity like newly diagnosed patients. By C4D1, diversity of CD4+ TCRs had risen significantly, whereas that of CD8+ TCRs had not.

This table comes from immunoSEQ multiplex PCR, and its TCRdb copy is limited to in-frame clones, with some not included. In the table there are about 24,000 clones, about 72% of which are singletons. As for this clone: Its antigen is not known.

Time point reported: cycle 4 day 1 (C4D1), after 5 to 7 weeks of nivolumab. Every one of the patients relapsed after autologous stem cell transplantation (brentuximab vedotin exposure was variable). This TCR was recovered from a human donor with classical Hodgkin lymphoma. The sequencing used peripheral blood mononuclear cells (PBMCs), collected before the fourth cycle of nivolumab.

CDR3 coding DNA: TGTGCCAGCAGCTTAGCCCCATGGGCGGCTAGCACAGATACGCAGTATTTT. Translated: CASSLAPWAASTDTQYF. This chain connects TRBV11-1 to TRBJ2-3; D unresolved. The V gene lost 0 bases and the J gene lost 0 bases, with 13 bases spanning the gap. This CDR3 contains 17 residues. Germline V gene lookup returns CDR1 SGHAT and CDR2 FQDESV (reference sequence). Drawing the rest from reference TRBV11-1 and TRBJ2-3, the complete variable domain is EAEVAQSPRYKITEKSQAVAFWCDPISGHATLYWYRQILGQGPELLVQFQDESVVDDSQLPKDRFSAERLKGVDSTLKIQPAELGDSAMYLCASSLAPWAASTDTQYFGPGTRLTVL.